This TCR beta chain is from a study of T cell responses to AZD1222 COVID-19 vaccine. Findings and limits, study-wide: Mostly white British, mostly female donors; authors suggested clonal diversity may be underestimated. Only five to seven AZD1222 recipients were seropositive at baseline.

The protocol was immunoSEQ multiplex PCR, while the TCRdb copy is restricted to in-frame clones and leaves out a portion. The sample carries nearly 110,000 clones, around 91% recorded once. Pooled in the analysis were second doses at about 4 or about 12 weeks. CDR3 length: 12 residues. The V gene lost 5 bases and the J gene lost 7 bases, with 8 bases spanning the gap. CDR1 MNHNS and CDR2 SASEGT come from the germline V gene. A note on this clone: The antigen remains undetermined.

The receptor was derived from an adult who received the AZD1222 COVID-19 vaccine. Specimen: peripheral blood, collected 28 days after the second AZD1222 dose. The rearrangement links TRBV6-1 to TRBJ1-4; D remains unclear. The CDR3 reads CASSSSSEKLFF. The CDR3 coding sequence is TGTGCCAGCAGTTCCTCGAGTGAAAAACTGTTTTTT.